This TCR beta chain emerged from a study of patients and donors after allogeneic stem cell transplantation. The CDR3 is made up of 16 amino acids. V lost 5 bases and J lost 2; bases outside the gene matches: 8. The sample holds many counts of this clonotype. MiXCR, applied by TCRdb to the RT-PCR reads, yields one record per CDR3 protein. Here the sample spans 920,000 or so distinct CDR3 sequences, about a sixth being singletons. The rearrangement uses TRBV12-3 or TRBV12-4 and TRBJ1-1; 10 bases are shared with TRBD1. The specimen sequenced was blood, either unsorted or a sorted T cell fraction (not recorded which). The sequence was collected from a human donor who was either an allogeneic HSCT recipient or a stem cell or donor lymphocyte infusion donor (not recorded which). It is not recorded whose cells these are; they may come from a transplant donor. CDR3 residues: CASSAGGTGVNTEAFF. For the CDR3, the DNA is TGTGCCAGCAGTGCGGGTGGGACAGGGGTTAACACTGAAGCTTTCTTT.